This TCR beta chain was sequenced in a study of cytomegalovirus exposure and HLA in healthy donors. Study-level results: When a later analysis was performed, an Asian-associated ancestry cluster reportedly had fewer N-insertions than the 666-donor mean. TCR beta sequences numbering some 17,000 were associated with HLA alleles at 0.05 false discovery rate in a later analysis.

The trim removed 1 base at V and 0 bases at J, leaving 12 bases unmatched. This CDR3 region has 18 residues. Germline V CDR1 and CDR2: MGHRA, YSYEKL. Notes on this clone: Its antigen is still unknown.

13 Jbeta primers and 60 Vbeta primers were used for the PCR. Clones were read by immunoSEQ multiplex PCR, and TCRdb kept only the in-frame ones, dropping some. This sample yields roughly 150,000 clones, of which 82% are seen a single time; approximately 1.5% belongs to the top ten. Sample: PBMCs. This sequence was found in a girl aged 10-17 years in good health and CMV-seropositive. The chain joins TRBV4-1 to TRBJ2-7, with 7 bases fitting TRBD2. The CDR3 here is CASSQVPPSGQSSYEQYF. The DNA of the CDR3 is TGCGCCAGCAGCCAAGTACCACCTAGCGGCCAAAGCTCCTACGAGCAGTACTTC.